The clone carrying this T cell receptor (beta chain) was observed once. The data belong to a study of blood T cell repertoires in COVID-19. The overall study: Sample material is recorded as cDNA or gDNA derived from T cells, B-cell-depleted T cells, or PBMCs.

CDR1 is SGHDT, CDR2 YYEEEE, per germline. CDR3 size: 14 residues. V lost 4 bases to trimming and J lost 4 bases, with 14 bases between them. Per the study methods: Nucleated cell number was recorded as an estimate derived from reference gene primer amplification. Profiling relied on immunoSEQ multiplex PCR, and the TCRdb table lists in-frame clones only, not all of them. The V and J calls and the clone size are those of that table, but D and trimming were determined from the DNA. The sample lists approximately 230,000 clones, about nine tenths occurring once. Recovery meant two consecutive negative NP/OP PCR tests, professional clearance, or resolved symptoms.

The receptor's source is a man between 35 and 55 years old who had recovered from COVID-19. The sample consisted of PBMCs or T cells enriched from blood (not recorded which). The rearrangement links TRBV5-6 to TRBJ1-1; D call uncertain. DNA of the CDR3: TGTGCCAGCAGCGCGTCTTATGGGAGCACTGAAGCTTTCTTT. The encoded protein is CASSASYGSTEAFF.